This TCR beta chain came from a study of T cell repertoires in ileal Crohn's disease (dated by TCRdb to between 2018 and 2021). Describing the broader study: The median duration of disease was around 7.3 years, and at the time of surgery about a third of patients were active smokers. Surgery was performed for a complication in all patients, with stricturing disease in roughly 61% and penetrating disease in approximately 40%. Postoperative therapy was given to about half of the patients, with thiopurines administered to about a dozen patients and anti-TNF agents administered to some 17 patients. M0 samples were biopsies from the inflamed portion of the ileum in the surgical resection specimen. Five hundred nanograms of biopsy DNA per sample were submitted for commercial TCRB immunosequencing. A prospective multicentre cohort supplied the 55 to 65 Crohn's disease patients whose TCR repertoires were analysed. Running in parallel with the study was a multicentre cohort set up to find predictors of early endoscopic recurrence following ileocolonic resection. A Rutgeerts score higher than i0 was the definition used for endoscopic postoperative recurrence. A total of roughly 170 mucosal samples from 57 patients were sequenced, with samples obtained at several locations on the surgical specimen and at postoperative endoscopy. What the research found in general, with its limitations: A significantly higher proportion of clonal expansions was observed in active smokers at surgery than in non-smokers (roughly 27% vs 19%, p=0.02). Only a subgroup of patients, of unstated size, had mucosal CD4 and CD8 T cells sorted and sequenced. Endoscopic recurrence was found to be associated with higher high-frequency clone percentages at surgery, and recurrence was observed in all patients with clonality above 26.8% (18/57). Compared with CD4 T cells, sorted CD8 T cells contained more high-frequency clones, which suggests that the mucosal expansions were mostly CD8.

The intended sense of this specimen's time point label: inflamed ileum from the surgical specimen. Eligible patients were adults with ileal or ileocolonic Crohn's disease who had an indication for ileocolonic resection. Whole ileal mucosal biopsies were stored frozen at -80°C before DNA extraction. Genomic DNA was extracted from frozen whole biopsies using a TRizol-based method and was quantified with a NanoDrop 2000 spectrophotometer. In regard to this clone: It has no known antigen specificity. Base qualities are not provided; no much larger clone lies one nucleotide away.

The CDR3 covers 15 residues, taking in both the cysteine and the phenylalanine. The sequence is cut down to CDR3 DNA, 45 bases in frame from base 1. From the germline V gene, CDR1 is SGHRS and CDR2 is YFSETQ. Trimming costs V 0 bases and J 7 bases, and their ends lie 17 bases apart. Receptor amplification or capture employed the immunoSEQ multiplex PCR assay. CDR3 regions were amplified from genomic DNA by Adaptive Biotechnology using a two-step, amplification bias-controlled multiplex PCR. The first PCR used primers for every V and J gene segment; the second PCR added barcodes and Illumina adapters. An Illumina instrument was used to sequence the CDR3 libraries. In the authors' own workflow: Vendor-provided pipelines were combined with custom analysis of raw data in R/Bioconductor under R version 3.3.0. Clonality, which ranges from 0 to 1, was calculated as the inverse of the normalised Shannon entropy across all productive clones. High-frequency clones were defined as the share of the repertoire occupied by the top 100 clones, with only clones passing a 95% confidence test being retained. The Simpson index measured repertoire diversity, and the Morisita-Horn index measured overlap between samples. TCRdb's version of the immuneACCESS table is confined to in-frame rearrangements and falls short of the full clone set. An unresolved V gene accounts for under half of the shortfall where checked; the remainder is of unknown origin. The D gene and trimming were derived from the DNA, and the V and J assignments and clone size from that table. Across this sample there are about 2,900 clones, with about 85% seen only once. 6.5% of the sample goes to the ten largest clones.

The TCR originated in an adult with Crohn's disease. The sample comprised ileal tissue. The chain joins TRBV5-1 to TRBJ2-7; TRBD2 is perhaps the D gene, given 6 matching bases. CDR3 sequence: CASSLGPKGGEEQYF. The nucleotide sequence is given as TGCGCCAGCAGCTTGGGACCTAAAGGAGGGGAAGAGCAGTACTTC. This CDR3, with the reference TRBV5-1 and TRBJ2-7 proteins standing in past its ends, gives the full variable domain KAGVTQTPRYLIKTRGQQVTLSCSPISGHRSVSWYQQTPGQGLQFLFEYFSETQRNKGNFPGRFSGRQFSNSRSEMNVSTLELGDSALYLCASSLGPKGGEEQYFGPGTRLTVT.